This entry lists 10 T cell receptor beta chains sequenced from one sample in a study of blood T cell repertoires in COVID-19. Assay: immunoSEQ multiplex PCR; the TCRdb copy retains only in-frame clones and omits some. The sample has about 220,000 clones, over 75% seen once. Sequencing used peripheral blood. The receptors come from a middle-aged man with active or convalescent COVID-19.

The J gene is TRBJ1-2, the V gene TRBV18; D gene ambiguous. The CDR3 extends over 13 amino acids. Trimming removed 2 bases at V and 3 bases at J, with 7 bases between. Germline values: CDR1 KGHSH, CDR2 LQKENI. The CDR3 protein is CASSPDTDYGYTF. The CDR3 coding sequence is TGTGCCAGCTCACCAGATACGGACTATGGCTACACCTTC.

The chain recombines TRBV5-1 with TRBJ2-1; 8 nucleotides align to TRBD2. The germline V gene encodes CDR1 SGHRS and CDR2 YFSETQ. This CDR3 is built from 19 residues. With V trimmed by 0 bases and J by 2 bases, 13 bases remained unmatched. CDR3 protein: CASSLAFLSTSGTYNEQFF. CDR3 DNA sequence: TGCGCCAGCAGCTTGGCCTTCTTAAGTACTAGCGGAACCTACAATGAGCAGTTCTTC.

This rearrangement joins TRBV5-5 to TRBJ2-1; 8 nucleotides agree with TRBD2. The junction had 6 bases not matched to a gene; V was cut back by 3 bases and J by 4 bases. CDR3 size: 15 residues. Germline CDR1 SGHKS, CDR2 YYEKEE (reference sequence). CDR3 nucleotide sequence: TGTGCCAGCAGCTACCACGGGGGGGCGTACAATGAGCAGTTCTTC. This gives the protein CASSYHGGAYNEQFF.

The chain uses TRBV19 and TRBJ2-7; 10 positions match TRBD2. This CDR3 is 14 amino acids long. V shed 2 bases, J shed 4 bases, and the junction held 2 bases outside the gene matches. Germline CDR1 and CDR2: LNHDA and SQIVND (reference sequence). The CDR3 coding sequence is TGTGCCAGTAGTATATCTAGCGGGAGTTACGAGCAGTACTTC. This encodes CASSISSGSYEQYF.

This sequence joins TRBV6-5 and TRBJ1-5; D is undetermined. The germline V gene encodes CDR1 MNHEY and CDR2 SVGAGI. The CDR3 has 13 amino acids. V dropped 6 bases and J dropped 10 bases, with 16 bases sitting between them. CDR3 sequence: CASSTGRRNPQHF. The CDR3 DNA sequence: TGTGCCAGCAGCACGGGAAGACGCAATCCCCAGCATTTT.

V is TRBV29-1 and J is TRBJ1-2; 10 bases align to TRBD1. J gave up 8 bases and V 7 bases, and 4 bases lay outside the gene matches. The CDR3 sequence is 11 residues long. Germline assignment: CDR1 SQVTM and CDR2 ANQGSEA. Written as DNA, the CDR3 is TGCAGCGGCGGACAGGGGGGAGGCTACACCTTC. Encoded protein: CSGGQGGGYTF. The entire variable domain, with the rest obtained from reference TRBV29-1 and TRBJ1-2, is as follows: SAVISQKPSRDICQRGTSLTIQCQVDSQVTMMFWYRQQPGQSLTLIATANQGSEATYESGFVIDKFPISRPNLTFSTLTVSNMSPEDSSIYLCSGGQGGGYTFGSGTRLTVV.

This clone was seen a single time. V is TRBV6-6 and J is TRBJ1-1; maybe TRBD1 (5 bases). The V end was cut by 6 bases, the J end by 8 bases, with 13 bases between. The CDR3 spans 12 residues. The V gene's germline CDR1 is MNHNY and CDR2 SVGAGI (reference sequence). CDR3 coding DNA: TGTGCCAGCAGCCCCTCCGGGGGAGAAGCTTTCTTT. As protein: CASSPSGGEAFF.

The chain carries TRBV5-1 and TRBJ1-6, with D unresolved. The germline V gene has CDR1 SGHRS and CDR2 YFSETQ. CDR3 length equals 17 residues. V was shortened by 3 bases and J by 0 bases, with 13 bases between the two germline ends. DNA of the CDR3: TGCGCCAGCAGCTCCGGACTGGCGAGCTCCTATAATTCACCCCTCCACTTT. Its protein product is CASSSGLASSYNSPLHF.

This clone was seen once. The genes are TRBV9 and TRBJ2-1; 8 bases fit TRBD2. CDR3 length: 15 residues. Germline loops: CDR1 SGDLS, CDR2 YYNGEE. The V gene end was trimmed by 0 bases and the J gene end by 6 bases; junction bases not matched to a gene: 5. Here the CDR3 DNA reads TGTGCCAGCAGCGTAGATGGGGCGGGAGGCAATGAGCAGTTCTTC. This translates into CASSVDGAGGNEQFF.

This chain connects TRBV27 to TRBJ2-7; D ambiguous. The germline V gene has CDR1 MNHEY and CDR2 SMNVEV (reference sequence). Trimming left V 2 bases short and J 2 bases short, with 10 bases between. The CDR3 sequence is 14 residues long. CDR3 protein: CASSLGNTAYEQYF. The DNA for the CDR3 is TGTGCCAGCAGTTTAGGTAACACAGCCTACGAGCAGTACTTC.